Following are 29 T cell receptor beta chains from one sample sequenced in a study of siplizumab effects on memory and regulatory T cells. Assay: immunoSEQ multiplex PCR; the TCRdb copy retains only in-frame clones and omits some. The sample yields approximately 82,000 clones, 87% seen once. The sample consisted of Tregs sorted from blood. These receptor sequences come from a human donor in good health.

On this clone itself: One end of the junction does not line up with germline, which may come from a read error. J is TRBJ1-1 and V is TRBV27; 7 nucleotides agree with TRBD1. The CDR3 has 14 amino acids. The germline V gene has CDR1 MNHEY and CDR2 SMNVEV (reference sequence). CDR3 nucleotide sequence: TGTGTCAGCAGTACCCAGGGGGGGGGCACTGAAACTTTCTTT. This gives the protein CVSSTQGGGTETFF.

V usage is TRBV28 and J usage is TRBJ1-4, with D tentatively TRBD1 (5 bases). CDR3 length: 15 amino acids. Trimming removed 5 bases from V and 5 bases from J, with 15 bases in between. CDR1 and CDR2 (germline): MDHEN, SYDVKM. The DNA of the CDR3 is TGTGCCAGCAGTCCATCAGGTGGGGGAAATGAAAAACTGTTTTTT. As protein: CASSPSGGGNEKLFF.

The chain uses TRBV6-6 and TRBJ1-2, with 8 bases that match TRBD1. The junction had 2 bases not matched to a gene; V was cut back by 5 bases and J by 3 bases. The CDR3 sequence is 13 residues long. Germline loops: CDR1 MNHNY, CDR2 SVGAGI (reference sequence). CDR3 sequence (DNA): TGTGCCAGCAGTCGGGGACAGGACTATGGCTACACCTTC. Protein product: CASSRGQDYGYTF.

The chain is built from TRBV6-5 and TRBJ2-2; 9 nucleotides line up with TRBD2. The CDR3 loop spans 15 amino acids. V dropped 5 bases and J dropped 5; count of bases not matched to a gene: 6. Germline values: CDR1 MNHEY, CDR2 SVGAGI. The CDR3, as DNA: TGTGCCAGCAGTATATCGCGGGGGGGAACCGGGGAGCTGTTTTTT. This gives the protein CASSISRGGTGELFF.

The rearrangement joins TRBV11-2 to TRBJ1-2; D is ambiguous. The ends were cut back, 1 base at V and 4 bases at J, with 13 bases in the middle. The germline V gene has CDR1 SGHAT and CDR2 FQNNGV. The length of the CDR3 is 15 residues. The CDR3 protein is CASSLGVSSSYGYTF. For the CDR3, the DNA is TGTGCCAGCAGCTTAGGGGTGTCGTCTTCCTATGGCTACACCTTC.

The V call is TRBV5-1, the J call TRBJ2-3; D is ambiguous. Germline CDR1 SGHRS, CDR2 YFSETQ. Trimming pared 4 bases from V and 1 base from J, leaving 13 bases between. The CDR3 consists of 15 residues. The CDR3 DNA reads TGCGCCAGCAGCGAACGACTCTATCGCACAGATACGCAGTATTTT. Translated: CASSERLYRTDTQYF.

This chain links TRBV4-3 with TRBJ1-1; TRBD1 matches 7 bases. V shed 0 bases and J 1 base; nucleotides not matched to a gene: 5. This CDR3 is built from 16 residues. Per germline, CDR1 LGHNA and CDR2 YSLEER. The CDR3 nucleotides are TGCGCCAGCAGCCAAGATGGCAGGGGGGGGAACACTGAAGCTTTCTTT. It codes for CASSQDGRGGNTEAFF.

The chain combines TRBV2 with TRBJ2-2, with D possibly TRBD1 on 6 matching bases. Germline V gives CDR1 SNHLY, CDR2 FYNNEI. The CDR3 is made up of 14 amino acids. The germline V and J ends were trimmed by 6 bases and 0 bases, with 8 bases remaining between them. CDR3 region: CASRDSSNTGELFF. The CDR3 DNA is TGTGCCAGCAGGGACAGTTCGAACACCGGGGAGCTGTTTTTT. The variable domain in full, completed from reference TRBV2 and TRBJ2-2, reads EPEVTQTPSHQVTQMGQEVILRCVPISNHLYFYWYRQILGQKVEFLVSFYNNEISEKSEIFDDQFSVERPDGSNFTLKIRSTKLEDSAMYFCASRDSSNTGELFFGEGSRLTVL.

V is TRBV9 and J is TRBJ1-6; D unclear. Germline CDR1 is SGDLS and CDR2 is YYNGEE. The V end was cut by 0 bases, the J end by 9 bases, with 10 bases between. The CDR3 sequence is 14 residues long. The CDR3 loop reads CASSVEASGSPLHF. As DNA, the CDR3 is TGTGCCAGCAGCGTAGAGGCCAGTGGTTCACCCCTCCACTTT. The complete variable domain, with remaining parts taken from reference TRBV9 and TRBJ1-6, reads DSGVTQTPKHLITATGQRVTLRCSPRSGDLSVYWYQQSLDQGLQFLIQYYNGEERAKGNILERFSAQQFPDLHSELNLSSLELGDSALYFCASSVEASGSPLHFGNGTRLTVT.

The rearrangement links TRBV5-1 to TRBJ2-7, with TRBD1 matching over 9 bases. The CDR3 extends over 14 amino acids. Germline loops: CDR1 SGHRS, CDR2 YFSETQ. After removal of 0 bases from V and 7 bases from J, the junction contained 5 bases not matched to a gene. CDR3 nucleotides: TGCGCCAGCAGCTTGGCACAGGGGGCTAGGGAGCAGTACTTC. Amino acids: CASSLAQGAREQYF.

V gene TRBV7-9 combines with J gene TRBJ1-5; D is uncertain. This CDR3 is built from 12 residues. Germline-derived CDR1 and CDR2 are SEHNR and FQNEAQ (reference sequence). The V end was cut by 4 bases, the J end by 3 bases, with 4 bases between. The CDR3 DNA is TGTGCCAGCAGCTCGACCAATCAGCCCCAGCATTTT. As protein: CASSSTNQPQHF.

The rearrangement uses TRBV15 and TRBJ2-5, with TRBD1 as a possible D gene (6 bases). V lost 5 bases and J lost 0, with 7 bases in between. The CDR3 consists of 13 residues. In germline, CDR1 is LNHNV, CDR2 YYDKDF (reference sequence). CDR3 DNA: TGTGCCACCAGCCGGACAGACCAAGAGACCCAGTACTTC. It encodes CATSRTDQETQYF.

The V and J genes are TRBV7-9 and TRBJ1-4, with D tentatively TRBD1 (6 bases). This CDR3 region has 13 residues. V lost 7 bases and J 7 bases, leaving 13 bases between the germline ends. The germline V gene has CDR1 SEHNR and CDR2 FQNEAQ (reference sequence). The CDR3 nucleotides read TGTGCCAGCACAACAGGGAAGGGTGAAAAACTGTTTTTT. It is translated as CASTTGKGEKLFF.

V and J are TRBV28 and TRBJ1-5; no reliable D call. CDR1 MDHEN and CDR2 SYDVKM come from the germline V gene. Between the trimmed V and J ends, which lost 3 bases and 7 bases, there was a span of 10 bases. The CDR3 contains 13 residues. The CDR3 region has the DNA TGTGCCAGCAGTTTCTTCTCATTCCAGCCCCAGCATTTT. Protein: CASSFFSFQPQHF.

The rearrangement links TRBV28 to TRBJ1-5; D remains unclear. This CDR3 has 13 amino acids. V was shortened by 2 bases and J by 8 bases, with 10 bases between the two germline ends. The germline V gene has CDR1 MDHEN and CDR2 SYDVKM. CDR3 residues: CASSLDSLKPQHF. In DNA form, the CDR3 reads TGTGCCAGCAGTTTAGACTCCTTGAAGCCCCAGCATTTT.

This CDR3 is CASLLQGFYGYTF. For the CDR3, the DNA is TGTGCCAGCTTATTGCAGGGCTTCTATGGCTACACCTTC. This chain joins TRBV2 and TRBJ1-2, with D possibly TRBD1 on 5 matching bases. V lost 8 bases and J lost 4, with 14 bases in between. This CDR3 comprises 13 residues. Germline-derived CDR1 and CDR2 are SNHLY and FYNNEI.

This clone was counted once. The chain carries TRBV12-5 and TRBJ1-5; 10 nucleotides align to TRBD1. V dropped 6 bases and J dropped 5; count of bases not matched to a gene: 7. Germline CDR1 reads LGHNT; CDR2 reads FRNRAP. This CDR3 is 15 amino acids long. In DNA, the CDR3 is TGTGCTAGTGGACCGGGACAGGGGAGGGATCAGCCCCAGCATTTT. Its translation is CASGPGQGRDQPQHF.

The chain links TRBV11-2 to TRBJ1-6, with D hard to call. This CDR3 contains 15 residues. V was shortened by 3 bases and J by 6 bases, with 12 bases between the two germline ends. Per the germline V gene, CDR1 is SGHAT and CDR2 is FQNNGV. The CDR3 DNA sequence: TGTGCCAGCAGCTTGGGCCGGTTGGGTAATTCACCCCTCCACTTT. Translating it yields CASSLGRLGNSPLHF.

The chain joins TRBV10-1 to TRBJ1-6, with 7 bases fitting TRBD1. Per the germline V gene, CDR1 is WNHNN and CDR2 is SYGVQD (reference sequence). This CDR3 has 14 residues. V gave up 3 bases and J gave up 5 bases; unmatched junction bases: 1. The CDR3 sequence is CASSDDRDNSPLHF. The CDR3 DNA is TGCGCCAGCAGTGACGACAGGGATAATTCACCCCTCCACTTT.

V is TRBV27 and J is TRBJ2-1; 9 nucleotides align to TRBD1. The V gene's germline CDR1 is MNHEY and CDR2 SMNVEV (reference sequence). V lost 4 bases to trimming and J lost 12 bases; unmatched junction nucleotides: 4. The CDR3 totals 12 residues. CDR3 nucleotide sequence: TGTGCCAGCAGTTCCCGGACAGGGGCGCAGTTCTTC. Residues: CASSSRTGAQFF.

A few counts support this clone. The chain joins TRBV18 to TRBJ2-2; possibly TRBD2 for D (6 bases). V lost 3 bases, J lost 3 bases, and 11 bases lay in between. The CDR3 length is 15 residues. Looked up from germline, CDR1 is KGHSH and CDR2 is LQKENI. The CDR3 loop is CASSPGTGDTGELFF. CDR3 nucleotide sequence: TGTGCCAGCTCACCCGGGACGGGGGACACCGGGGAGCTGTTTTTT.

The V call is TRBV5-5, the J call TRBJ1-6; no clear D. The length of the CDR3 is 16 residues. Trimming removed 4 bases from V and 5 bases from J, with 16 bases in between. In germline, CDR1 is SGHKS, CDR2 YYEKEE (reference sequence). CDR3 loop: CASSGPNYRDNSPLHF. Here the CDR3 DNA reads TGTGCCAGCAGCGGCCCCAACTACAGAGATAATTCACCCCTCCACTTT.

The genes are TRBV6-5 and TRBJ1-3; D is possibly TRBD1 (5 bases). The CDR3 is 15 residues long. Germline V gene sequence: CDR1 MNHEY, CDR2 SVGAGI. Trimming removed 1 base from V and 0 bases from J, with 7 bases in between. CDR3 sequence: CASSYYDSSGNTIYF. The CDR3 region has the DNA TGTGCCAGCAGTTACTACGACAGCTCTGGAAACACCATATATTTT.

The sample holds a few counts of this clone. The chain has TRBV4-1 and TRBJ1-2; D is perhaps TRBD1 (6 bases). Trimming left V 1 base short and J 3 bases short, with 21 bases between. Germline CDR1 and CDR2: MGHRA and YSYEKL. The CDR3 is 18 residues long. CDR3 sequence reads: CASSQGIQVGGLDYGYTF. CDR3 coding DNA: TGCGCCAGCAGCCAAGGAATCCAAGTAGGGGGGTTGGACTATGGCTACACCTTC.

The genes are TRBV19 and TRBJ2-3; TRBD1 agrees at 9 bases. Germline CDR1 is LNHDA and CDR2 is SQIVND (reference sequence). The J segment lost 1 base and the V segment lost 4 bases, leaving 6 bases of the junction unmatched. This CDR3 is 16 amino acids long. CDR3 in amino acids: CASSTTGTGRTDTQYF. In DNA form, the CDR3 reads TGTGCCAGTAGTACCACCGGGACAGGGCGCACAGATACGCAGTATTTT. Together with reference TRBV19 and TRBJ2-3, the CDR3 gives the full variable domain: DGGITQSPKYLFRKEGQNVTLSCEQNLNHDAMYWYRQDPGQGLRLIYYSQIVNDFQKGDIAEGYSVSREKKESFPLTVTSAQKNPTAFYLCASSTTGTGRTDTQYFGPGTRLTVL.

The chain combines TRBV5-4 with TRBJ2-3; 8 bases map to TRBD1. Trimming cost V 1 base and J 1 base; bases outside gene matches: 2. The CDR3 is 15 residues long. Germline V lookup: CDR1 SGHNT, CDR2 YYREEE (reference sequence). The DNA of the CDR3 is TGTGCCAGCAGCTTGAAGACAGGGGGCACAGATACGCAGTATTTT. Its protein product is CASSLKTGGTDTQYF.

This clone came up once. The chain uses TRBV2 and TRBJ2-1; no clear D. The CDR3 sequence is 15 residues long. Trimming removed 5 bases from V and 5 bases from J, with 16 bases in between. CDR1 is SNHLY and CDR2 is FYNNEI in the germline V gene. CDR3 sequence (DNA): TGTGCCAGCAGTAATGGTGGTGCCAGAGACAATGAGCAGTTCTTC. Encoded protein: CASSNGGARDNEQFF.

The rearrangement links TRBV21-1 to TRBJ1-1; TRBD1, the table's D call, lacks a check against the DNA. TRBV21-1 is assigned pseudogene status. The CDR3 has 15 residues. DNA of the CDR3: TGTGCCAGCCGATACGATCATGCAGGGGAGACTGAAGCTTTCTTT. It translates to CASRYDHAGETEAFF.

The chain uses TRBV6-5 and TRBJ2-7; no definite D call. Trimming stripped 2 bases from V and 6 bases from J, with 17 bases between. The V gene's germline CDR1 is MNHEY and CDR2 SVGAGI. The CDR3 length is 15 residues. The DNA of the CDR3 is TGTGCCAGCAGTTACGGTCCCCCGCAACCGGTCGAGCAGTACTTC. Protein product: CASSYGPPQPVEQYF.